One sample yielded the 20 T cell receptor beta chains listed below, sequenced in a study. Tregs were sorted as CD4+CD25+CD127-/low cells. Adaptor-ligated barcode primers were used to amplify TRBV12-4/TRBJ1-2 clonotypes. TCRdb used MiXCR to reprocess the multiplex PCR reads, holding one entry per CDR3 protein. The profile shows about 2,000 distinct CDR3 sequences, approximately 17% of them singletons. Material: Tregs sorted from blood. The source is a female donor with breast cancer.

By sample share, this clonotype is medium-sized. The chain combines TRBV12-3 or TRBV12-4 with TRBJ1-2; D call uncertain. CDR3 size: 13 residues. V lost 6 bases, J lost 6 bases, and 14 bases lay in between. CDR3 DNA sequence: TGTGCCAGCAGCCCCGGCGGGGTGGATGGCTACACCTTC. It is translated as CASSPGGVDGYTF.

Many counts were recorded for this clonotype. The CDR3 sequence is CASSPDGYYGYTF. The CDR3 DNA reads TGTGCCAGCAGTCCCGACGGATACTATGGCTACACCTTC. This chain links TRBV12-3 or TRBV12-4 with TRBJ1-2; D unresolved. With 5 bases removed from V and 3 bases from J, the gap between germline ends came to 10 bases. CDR3 length: 13 amino acids.

Sample share makes this clonotype medium-sized. The rearrangement uses TRBV12-3 or TRBV12-4 and TRBJ1-2; D gene unclear. The CDR3 extends over 15 amino acids. The V gene lost 8 bases and the J gene lost 8 bases, with 24 bases spanning the gap. The CDR3 nucleotides read TGTGCCAGCTCCCTCGGCATCGGGTCTCACGTGGGCTACACCTTC. The encoded protein is CASSLGIGSHVGYTF.

The chain couples TRBV12-3 or TRBV12-4 to TRBJ1-2, with D unclear. V was trimmed by 6 bases and J by 4 bases, leaving 9 bases between them. The CDR3 spans 12 residues. CDR3: CASRSRLYGYTF. DNA of the CDR3: TGTGCCAGCAGGAGCCGGCTCTATGGCTACACCTTC.

This clonotype ranks as medium-sized (0.01 to 0.1%). The rearrangement uses TRBV12-3 or TRBV12-4 and TRBJ1-2, with D possibly TRBD1 on 5 matching bases. This CDR3 has 13 residues. Deletions cut 1 base from V and 4 bases from J, with 7 bases between. CDR3 DNA: TGTGCCAGCAGTTTAGGGGACCCCTATGGCTACACCTTC. It specifies CASSLGDPYGYTF.

In its sample, this clonotype is medium-sized. This sequence joins TRBV12-3 or TRBV12-4 and TRBJ1-2; 9 bases are a match to TRBD1. V lost 3 bases to trimming and J lost 6 bases; unmatched junction nucleotides: 5. CDR3 length: 14 residues. The CDR3: CASSFGGTGNGYTF. The CDR3 coding sequence is TGTGCCAGCAGTTTTGGCGGGACAGGGAATGGCTACACCTTC.

In this sample, this clonotype is medium-sized. This sequence joins TRBV12-3 or TRBV12-4 and TRBJ1-2; D not resolved. V was shortened by 2 bases and J by 1 base, with 8 bases between the two germline ends. The CDR3 runs 14 residues. The DNA of the CDR3 is TGTGCCAGCAGTTTATCGGGGTATAACTATGGCTACACCTTC. As protein: CASSLSGYNYGYTF.

This clonotype ranks as medium-sized (0.01 to 0.1%). The rearrangement uses TRBV12-3 or TRBV12-4 and TRBJ1-2, with a tentative D call TRBD1 (6 bases). There are 14 residues in the CDR3. The germline V and J ends were trimmed by 5 bases and 4 bases, with 14 bases remaining between them. The CDR3 loop reads CASSLASGVYGYTF. The CDR3 bases are TGTGCCAGCAGTCTCGCTTCAGGGGTCTATGGCTACACCTTC.

This clonotype is labeled medium-sized. The chain has TRBV12-3 or TRBV12-4 and TRBJ1-2; D is uncertain. Trimming left V 3 bases short and J 0 bases short, with 5 bases between. The CDR3 loop spans 13 amino acids. The CDR3 DNA sequence: TGTGCCAGCAGTTTTCGCTCTAACTATGGCTACACCTTC. Translating it yields CASSFRSNYGYTF.

The chain employs TRBV12-3 or TRBV12-4 and TRBJ1-2; tentative D call: TRBD1 (6 bases). This CDR3 contains 14 residues. Trimming shortened V by 11 bases and J by 0 bases, and 16 bases separated the two germline ends. The chain's CDR3 is CAGSQDRSNYGYTF. The CDR3 nucleotides are TGTGCCGGTAGTCAAGACAGGTCTAACTATGGCTACACCTTC.

By sample share, this clonotype is medium-sized. V gene TRBV12-3 or TRBV12-4 combines with J gene TRBJ1-2; D remains unclear. This CDR3 contains 15 residues. Trimming removed 5 bases from V and 8 bases from J, with 21 bases in between. In DNA, the CDR3 is TGTGCCAGCAGTCGAAAGGCGGTCGGGTTAGGAGGCTACACCTTC. As protein: CASSRKAVGLGGYTF.

By its share, this clonotype is medium-sized. The chain carries TRBV12-3 or TRBV12-4 and TRBJ1-2; 9 bases line up with TRBD1. The CDR3 loop spans 14 amino acids. The J segment lost 5 bases and the V segment lost 6 bases, leaving 7 bases of the junction unmatched. The CDR3 nucleotides read TGTGCCAGCAGCGCGGGACAGGGCATATATGGCTACACCTTC. It is translated as CASSAGQGIYGYTF.

This clonotype is categorized as medium-sized (0.01 to 0.1%). One end of the junction varies from germline; a read error may be responsible. The chain couples TRBV12-3 or TRBV12-4 to TRBJ1-2; 8 bases agree with TRBD1. This CDR3 has 13 residues. The DNA of the CDR3 is TGTGCCAGCAGTTCTTATTCAACCGGGACAGGATCTTTC. Its translation: CASSSYSTGTGSF.

Relative to its sample, this clonotype is large (0.1 to 1%). CDR3 DNA: TGTGCCAGCAGTCAAATACAGGGTGATGGCTACACCTTC. Protein product: CASSQIQGDGYTF. This chain links TRBV12-3 or TRBV12-4 with TRBJ1-2; maybe TRBD1 (6 bases). The CDR3 is made up of 13 amino acids. The V and J ends lost 5 bases and 6 bases respectively, with 13 bases between them.

Within the sample, this clonotype is medium-sized. The chain recombines TRBV12-3 or TRBV12-4 with TRBJ1-2; D possibly corresponds to TRBD1 (6 bases). The CDR3 is 14 amino acids. Trimming left V 1 base short and J 5 bases short, with 11 bases between. The chain's CDR3 is CASSLGADSYGYTF. The CDR3 DNA reads as TGTGCCAGCAGTTTAGGGGCGGACAGTTATGGCTACACCTTC.

The sample holds a few counts of this clonotype. This sequence joins TRBV12-3 or TRBV12-4 and TRBJ1-1; D not certain. The CDR3 has 12 amino acids. The V gene lost 5 bases and the J gene lost 3 bases, with 7 bases spanning the gap. The CDR3 spells CASSPHYTEAFF. In nucleotides, the CDR3 is TGTGCCAGCAGTCCTCACTACACTGAAGCTTTCTTT.

By share of the sample, this clonotype is medium-sized. The rearrangement uses TRBV12-3 or TRBV12-4 and TRBJ1-2, with D maybe TRBD1 (5 bases). This CDR3 comprises 14 residues. V lost 5 bases to trimming and J lost 2 bases, with 12 bases between them. CDR3 loop: CASSRSPGNYGYTF. In DNA form, the CDR3 reads TGTGCCAGCAGTCGATCTCCAGGGAACTATGGCTACACCTTC.

This clonotype is categorized as medium-sized. The V call is TRBV12-3 or TRBV12-4, the J call TRBJ1-2; D possibly corresponds to TRBD1 (5 bases). The CDR3 has 14 residues. Trimming left V 6 bases short and J 4 bases short, with 15 bases between. The CDR3 nucleotides read TGTGCCAGCAGGGAGTCGGGACCGAGCTATGGCTACACCTTC. Translation gives CASRESGPSYGYTF.

This clonotype counts as medium-sized. The V and J genes are TRBV12-3 or TRBV12-4 and TRBJ1-2; D is ambiguous. The germline V and J ends were trimmed by 4 bases and 4 bases, with 13 bases remaining between them. This CDR3 spans 14 amino acids. The DNA of the CDR3 is TGTGCCAGCAGTTCTAATAACGTCGGCTATGGCTACACCTTC. Its translation: CASSSNNVGYGYTF.

By share, this clonotype ranks as medium-sized. The rearrangement joins TRBV12-3 or TRBV12-4 to TRBJ1-2; TRBD1 matches 8 bases. V shed 5 bases and J 2 bases; nucleotides not matched to a gene: 4. The length of the CDR3 is 14 residues. CDR3 residues: CASSPRTGNYGYTF. In DNA form, the CDR3 reads TGTGCCAGCAGTCCTCGGACAGGGAACTATGGCTACACCTTC.